The clone carrying this T cell receptor (beta chain) was seen more than once but under ten times. Antigen unknown. Since all of the isolated RNA was reverse transcribed, expressed TCRB transcripts were what got sequenced. Sequencing was performed with immunoSEQ multiplex PCR; in TCRdb, only in-frame clones are kept and a portion is missing. The sample includes approximately 260,000 clones, around 20% of them seen just once. Sorted cells reached over 95% purity in every population. This sample is part of a study of beta chain features in type 1 diabetes. Findings and caveats of the study: Patients with Type 1 diabetes showed moderately but significantly shorter TCRB CDR3s in all four CD4+ subsets. Fewer junction insertions and more nucleotide deletions appeared in type 1 diabetes patients.

CDR1 MDHEN and CDR2 SYDVKM come from the germline V gene. V lost 8 bases and J 4 bases, leaving 11 bases between the germline ends. This CDR3 contains 12 residues. This receptor was obtained from a woman aged 40 to 50 with type 1 diabetes. The rearrangement links TRBV28 to TRBJ1-2; D may be TRBD1 (5 bases). The sequenced sample consisted of naive CD4+ T cells from blood. The CDR3 bases are TGTGCCAGCGGACAAGCCTCCTATGGCTACACCTTC. It encodes CASGQASYGYTF.